Listed below are T cell receptor beta chains from one sample, sequenced in a study of T-cell memory formation after mild COVID-19. TCRdb ran MiXCR on the 5' RACE reads and lists one entry per CDR3 protein. The sample contains 200,000 to 250,000 distinct CDR3 sequences, more than 9% of which appear only once. Material: PBMCs or a T cell subset sorted from them (not recorded which). The source is a man aged 18 to 35 who had mild COVID-19 (a few samples of this study predate the infection). Cell type and time point are not known. CDR3s include the opening cysteine and the closing phenylalanine or tryptophan. The D gene is left open where the match is weak. Clone size is given for some rows only: seen once, a few or many times, or a class if the clone is expanded.

TGTGCCAGTACCCCCAGGGCACTCACAGATACGCAGTATTTT | CASTPRALTDTQYF | TRBV19 | - | TRBJ2-3 | few
TGTGCCAGCAGTTACGGGACTAGCGGGGGGGTAGAGACCCAGTACTTC | CASSYGTSGGVETQYF | TRBV6-6 | TRBD2 | TRBJ2-5 | few
TGCAGTGCTAGGTATACAGGGCGATCACCCCTCCACTTT | CSARYTGRSPLHF | TRBV20-1 | - | TRBJ1-6 | few
TGTGCCAGCAGTTTTAGGACCGGGGAGCTGTTTTTT | CASSFRTGELFF | TRBV12-3/TRBV12-4 | - | TRBJ2-2 | many
TGTGCCAGCAGCAAACAGGGCGCTGAAGCTTTCTTT | CASSKQGAEAFF | TRBV11-2 | - | TRBJ1-1 | many
TGTGCCAGCACAGGAGTTTATAGCAATCAGCCCCAGCATTTT | CASTGVYSNQPQHF | TRBV12-3/TRBV12-4 | - | TRBJ1-5 | few
TGTGCCAGCAGCCCGACAGGGGGCTTCGGTCAGCCCCAGCATTTT | CASSPTGGFGQPQHF | TRBV12-3/TRBV12-4 | TRBD1 | TRBJ1-5 | -
TGCAGTGCTAGGGGGACTAGCGGGTACGAGCAGTACTTC | CSARGTSGYEQYF | TRBV20-1 | TRBD2 | TRBJ2-7 | few
TGTGCCAGCAGAAAGAGAGACAGGGGGGACTATGGCTACACCTTC | CASRKRDRGDYGYTF | TRBV7-2 | TRBD1 | TRBJ1-2 | few
TGTGCCAGCTCACCATGGGACAGCTCCTACGAGCAGTACTTC | CASSPWDSSYEQYF | TRBV18 | TRBD1 | TRBJ2-7 | few
TGTGCCAGCAGCCTCCAGGGTGACATAAGGAATTCACCCCTCCACTTT | CASSLQGDIRNSPLHF | TRBV3-1 | - | TRBJ1-6 | many
TGTGCCAGCAGTGACGGGGTGAGAGGGTCCTATGGCTACACCTTC | CASSDGVRGSYGYTF | TRBV2 | - | TRBJ1-2 | few
TGTGCCAGCCGCCTCATTACAGCAGTCTATGGCTACACCTTC | CASRLITAVYGYTF | TRBV6-1 | - | TRBJ1-2 | few
TGTGCCAGCAGACGACAGGGGGCTAACTATGGCTACACCTTC | CASRRQGANYGYTF | TRBV7-9 | TRBD1 | TRBJ1-2 | -
TGCAGCGTTATTTTTCCGTGGGCAGGGGGAAATGAGCAGTTCTTC | CSVIFPWAGGNEQFF | TRBV29-1 | TRBD1 | TRBJ2-1 | many
TGCGCCAGCACCTCCGGGGGGGCCGGCACCGGGGAGCTGTTTTTT | CASTSGGAGTGELFF | TRBV5-1 | TRBD2 | TRBJ2-2 | -
TGTGCCAGCAGCCTAAGGGTCGGGACAGGTACCACCGGGGAGCTGTTTTTT | CASSLRVGTGTTGELFF | TRBV7-9 | TRBD1 | TRBJ2-2 | few
TGCAGTGCTAGAGACCCTAGAGGGTCCGGGGAGCTGTTTTTT | CSARDPRGSGELFF | TRBV20-1 | - | TRBJ2-2 | -
TGTGCCAGCAGTTTTGCGCCTAGGGTCTCTCCTTTCCAAAGAGGAAACACCATATATTTT | CASSFAPRVSPFQRGNTIYF | TRBV6-5 | - | TRBJ1-3 | few
TGTGCCAGCAGTGAATCGTGGGCTAGCGGGGGGGTTCTCACAGATACGCAGTATTTT | CASSESWASGGVLTDTQYF | TRBV25-1 | TRBD2 | TRBJ2-3 | -
TGCGCCAGCAGCTGGGGGGGGTCCCAAGAGACCCAGTACTTC | CASSWGGSQETQYF | TRBV5-1 | TRBD2 | TRBJ2-5 | many
TGTGCCAGCAGCCGGACAGAAGATCAGCCCCAGCATTTT | CASSRTEDQPQHF | TRBV11-1 | - | TRBJ1-5 | few
TGTGCCAGCGCTTTTACTAGCACAGATACGCAGTATTTT | CASAFTSTDTQYF | TRBV7-3 | - | TRBJ2-3 | many
TGTGCCAGCAGCTCGGCTCCTAGCGGGGCCACAGATACGCAGTATTTT | CASSSAPSGATDTQYF | TRBV7-9 | TRBD2 | TRBJ2-3 | many
TGTGCCAGCAGCGTATTAGTAGCGGGGACCGGGGAGCTGTTTTTT | CASSVLVAGTGELFF | TRBV9 | TRBD2 | TRBJ2-2 | -
TGTGCCAGCAGCCTCGAAGCAGGGGTTGTCCACGAGCAGTACTTC | CASSLEAGVVHEQYF | TRBV7-2 | - | TRBJ2-7 | -
TGTGCCAGCAGCGTAGGGTTTACCCAAGAGACCCAGTACTTC | CASSVGFTQETQYF | TRBV9 | - | TRBJ2-5 | few
TGTGCCAGCAGCAAATGGGCAGTGCACTCAGGGGAGACCCAGTACTTC | CASSKWAVHSGETQYF | TRBV21-1 | - | TRBJ2-5 | -
TGTGCCAGCAGCCAAGCCCAGGGAGCGGGGGGTGAAAAACTGTTTTTT | CASSQAQGAGGEKLFF | TRBV4-2 | - | TRBJ1-4 | -
TGTGCCACGATCTTGACAGGGGTCCAAGAGACCCAGTACTTC | CATILTGVQETQYF | TRBV24-1 | TRBD1 | TRBJ2-5 | few
TGTGCCAGCAGCTTGAGGATGGCGGGGGGGCAGGATACGCAGTATTTT | CASSLRMAGGQDTQYF | TRBV5-4 | TRBD2 | TRBJ2-3 | -
TGCGCCAGCAGCTGGCGGGACATTAACACTGAAGCTTTCTTT | CASSWRDINTEAFF | TRBV5-1 | - | TRBJ1-1 | -
TGTGCCAGCAGCGCACGGGGGGGGACAGATACGCAGTATTTT | CASSARGGTDTQYF | TRBV7-2 | TRBD2 | TRBJ2-3 | few
TGCGCCAGCAGCAGTGGACAGGGGGCAGGAAACACCATATATTTT | CASSSGQGAGNTIYF | TRBV5-1 | TRBD1 | TRBJ1-3 | once
TGCGCCAGCAGCGTCCGGGACAGGGGTGCTGAAGCTTTCTTT | CASSVRDRGAEAFF | TRBV5-1 | TRBD1 | TRBJ1-1 | few
TGCGCCAGCAGCTTGGCTGGGACGGCAGATACTGAAGCTTTCTTT | CASSLAGTADTEAFF | TRBV5-1 | - | TRBJ1-1 | few
TGTGCCAGCAATGGGGACGCGACCCAAGAGACCCAGTACTTC | CASNGDATQETQYF | TRBV4-2 | - | TRBJ2-5 | few
TGCGCCAGCAGCTTGAGCCCCCGAGCCGGGGAGCTGTTTTTT | CASSLSPRAGELFF | TRBV5-1 | - | TRBJ2-2 | few
TGCAGTGCTAGGGGGACTCCACTACCGTACAATGAGCAGTTCTTC | CSARGTPLPYNEQFF | TRBV20-1 | - | TRBJ2-1 | -
TGTGCCAGCTCCCAGGGACAGGGAGAAAACTATGAGCAGTTCTTC | CASSQGQGENYEQFF | TRBV18 | TRBD1 | TRBJ2-1 | -
TGCAGCGTGGGACAGGGGGGTCAAGAGACCCAGTACTTC | CSVGQGGQETQYF | TRBV29-1 | TRBD1 | TRBJ2-5 | -
TGTGCCAGCAGCGTAGACCTGGGACTACCGAACACCGGGGAGCTGTTTTTT | CASSVDLGLPNTGELFF | TRBV9 | TRBD2 | TRBJ2-2 | -